Shown below are 20 T cell receptor beta chains from a single sample sequenced in a study of blood T cell repertoires in COVID-19. Libraries were prepared by immunoSEQ multiplex PCR; TCRdb keeps only in-frame clonotypes and omits some of them. The sample includes 75,000 to 95,000 clones, roughly 78% of them seen just once. The sequencing input was peripheral blood. The source is a woman aged 80 or older with active or convalescent COVID-19.

The rearrangement links TRBV4-1 to TRBJ2-3; possibly TRBD2 for D (6 bases). From germline, CDR1 is MGHRA and CDR2 YSYEKL. V was shortened by 3 bases and J by 0 bases, with 13 bases between the two germline ends. The CDR3 contains 16 residues. The CDR3 region is CASSHFTSRSTDTQYF. CDR3 DNA sequence: TGCGCCAGCAGCCATTTTACTAGCCGAAGCACAGATACGCAGTATTTT.

CDR3 nucleotide sequence: TGTGCCAGTAGTCGACTAGCGGGGGGTCCGTACAATGAGCAGTTCTTC. As protein: CASSRLAGGPYNEQFF. This chain joins TRBV19 and TRBJ2-1; TRBD2 aligns across 13 bases. V shed 5 bases, J shed 4 bases, and the junction held 5 bases outside the gene matches. The CDR3 extends over 16 amino acids. Looked up from germline, CDR1 is LNHDA and CDR2 is SQIVND (reference sequence).

This chain uses TRBV6-6 with TRBJ1-6; no firm D call. The V gene's germline CDR1 is MNHNY and CDR2 SVGAGI (reference sequence). The CDR3 runs 15 residues. The germline V and J ends were trimmed by 7 bases and 7 bases, with 17 bases remaining between them. The chain's CDR3 is CASTSAGRTNSPLHF. CDR3 bases: TGTGCCAGCACTTCGGCGGGCAGAACAAATTCACCCCTCCACTTT.

The genes are TRBV7-4 and TRBJ1-3; no definite D call. The germline V gene encodes CDR1 SGHVT and CDR2 SQSDAQ. V lost 2 bases and J 0 bases, leaving 20 bases between the germline ends. The length of the CDR3 is 19 residues. CDR3 in amino acids: CASSLYSETEAYSGNTIYF. CDR3 sequence (DNA): TGTGCCAGCAGCTTATATAGCGAGACGGAGGCGTACTCTGGAAACACCATATATTTT. The full variable domain, with the rest looked up from reference TRBV7-4 and TRBJ1-3, is GAGVSQSPRYKVAKRGRDVALRCDSISGHVTLYWYRQTLGQGSEVLTYSQSDAQRDKSGRPSGRFSAERPERSVSTLKIQRTEQGDSAVYLCASSLYSETEAYSGNTIYFGEGSWLTVV.

V gene TRBV29-1 combines with J gene TRBJ1-1; D might be TRBD1 (5 bases). Germline CDR1 and CDR2: SQVTM and ANQGSEA. CDR3 length: 11 amino acids. The chain's CDR3 is CTSRVSSEAFF. The CDR3 DNA sequence: TGCACCTCCAGGGTTTCATCTGAAGCTTTCTTT. The full variable domain, rest sourced from reference TRBV29-1 and TRBJ1-1, is SAVISQKPSRDICQRGTSLTIQCQVDSQVTMMFWYRQQPGQSLTLIATANQGSEATYESGFVIDKFPISRPNLTFSTLTVSNMSPEDSSIYLCTSRVSSEAFFGQGTRLTVV.

The genes are TRBV7-9 and TRBJ1-1; TRBD1 is a possible D gene (5 bases). CDR3 length: 15 residues. Looked up from germline, CDR1 is SEHNR and CDR2 is FQNEAQ (reference sequence). The V end lost 1 base, the J end lost 5 bases, and 14 bases lay between the germline ends. The CDR3 DNA sequence: TGTGCCAGCAGCTTAGTTGTAGGACAAGGAACTGAAGCTTTCTTT. Its protein is CASSLVVGQGTEAFF.

CDR3 loop: CAAWGGYEAFF. DNA of the CDR3: TGTGCCGCGTGGGGGGGCTATGAAGCTTTCTTT. The chain combines TRBV28 with TRBJ1-1, with D tentatively TRBD1 (6 bases). This CDR3 contains 11 residues. Germline assignment: CDR1 MDHEN and CDR2 SYDVKM. The V end lost 11 bases, the J end lost 7 bases, and 14 bases lay between the germline ends.

CDR3 loop: CASSGAADTQYF. For the CDR3, the DNA is TGTGCCAGCAGCGGAGCCGCAGATACGCAGTATTTT. The genes are TRBV7-9 and TRBJ2-3; no clear D. The CDR3 totals 12 residues. V lost 5 bases and J lost 4, with 7 bases in between. Per germline, CDR1 SEHNR and CDR2 FQNEAQ (reference sequence).

The chain uses TRBV6-2 or TRBV6-3 and TRBJ1-2, with D tentatively TRBD1 (5 bases). V was trimmed by 4 bases and J by 0 bases, leaving 6 bases between them. Germline V gene sequence: CDR1 MNHEY, CDR2 SVGEGT. The CDR3 is 13 residues long. The CDR3 loop is CASSWGANYGYTF. The CDR3 DNA is TGTGCCAGCAGTTGGGGGGCTAACTATGGCTACACCTTC.

The V and J genes are TRBV27 and TRBJ2-7; TRBD1 matches 7 bases. The CDR3 is made up of 16 amino acids. CDR1 is MNHEY and CDR2 is SMNVEV in the germline V gene (reference sequence). V was clipped by 1 base and J by 0 bases; unmatched bases: 6. In nucleotides, the CDR3 is TGTGCCAGCAGTTTATTTGTAGGGACAGTCTCCTACGAGCAGTACTTC. Translated: CASSLFVGTVSYEQYF.

This clone has only one observation. The chain links TRBV7-8 to TRBJ2-7, with D perhaps TRBD1 (5 bases). The germline V gene has CDR1 SGHVS and CDR2 FQNEAQ. The CDR3 consists of 14 residues. V lost 0 bases to trimming and J lost 3 bases, with 9 bases between them. The CDR3 reads CASSLARQNYEQYF. The CDR3 DNA follows: TGTGCCAGCAGCTTAGCGCGACAGAACTACGAGCAGTACTTC. The entire variable domain, with the rest obtained from reference TRBV7-8 and TRBJ2-7, is as follows: GAGVSQSPRYKVAKRGQDVALRCDPISGHVSLFWYQQALGQGPEFLTYFQNEAQLDKSGLPSDRFFAERPEGSVSTLKIQRTQQEDSAVYLCASSLARQNYEQYFGPGTRLTVT.

The chain uses TRBV27 and TRBJ2-5; 7 bases are a match to TRBD2. Germline values: CDR1 MNHEY, CDR2 SMNVEV (reference sequence). The CDR3 is made up of 15 amino acids. The V gene end was trimmed by 6 bases and the J gene end by 9 bases; junction bases not matched to a gene: 16. The DNA of the CDR3 is TGTGCCAGCAGCCCTAGTGCGGGGGAGGGGAAGGCCCAGTACTTC. Its protein is CASSPSAGEGKAQYF.

The chain recombines TRBV18 with TRBJ2-1; TRBD2 is a possible D gene (6 bases). The germline V gene has CDR1 KGHSH and CDR2 LQKENI. This CDR3 region has 16 residues. The V end lost 6 bases, the J end lost 5 bases, and 20 bases lay between the germline ends. The CDR3 DNA sequence: TGTGCCAGCTCCCCGAGGGATAGCGGAAGAAACAATGAGCAGTTCTTC. It encodes CASSPRDSGRNNEQFF.

The chain couples TRBV5-3 to TRBJ1-2, with a weak D call TRBD1 (6 bases). TRBV5-3 is annotated as an ORF whose role is uncertain. V lost 4 bases, J lost 13 bases, and 11 bases lay in between. This CDR3 comprises 10 residues. The DNA for the CDR3 is TGTGCCAGAAGCCACAGGGTTTTCACCTTC. This codes for CARSHRVFTF.

The chain joins TRBV5-1 to TRBJ2-5; tentative D call: TRBD2 (6 bases). The germline CDR1 and CDR2 sequences are SGHRS and YFSETQ. This CDR3 spans 14 amino acids. V lost 2 bases and J 1 base, leaving 9 bases between the germline ends. The CDR3: CASSLYGGQETQYF. The CDR3 DNA sequence: TGCGCCAGCAGCTTATACGGGGGCCAAGAGACCCAGTACTTC.

The chain couples TRBV5-1 to TRBJ2-1; the D gene is possibly TRBD1 (5 bases). Trimming took off 4 bases at V and 8 bases at J, with 10 bases between the two ends. The CDR3 consists of 12 residues. Germline values: CDR1 SGHRS, CDR2 YFSETQ. Here the CDR3 reads CASSIGVDEQFF. CDR3 coding DNA: TGCGCCAGCAGCATAGGGGTAGATGAGCAGTTCTTC.

This sequence joins TRBV18 and TRBJ2-1, with 9 bases lining up with TRBD2. Trimming at V came to 5 bases and at J to 5 bases, leaving 7 bases not matched to a gene. The CDR3 has 15 amino acids. Per the germline V gene, CDR1 is KGHSH and CDR2 is LQKENI. The CDR3 sequence is CASSATSGDNNEQFF. The CDR3 bases are TGTGCCAGCTCAGCGACTAGCGGAGATAACAATGAGCAGTTCTTC.

The CDR3 bases are TGCGCCAGCAGCCAACTCGGGGGGAGGGATACTGAAGCTTTCTTT. Encoded protein: CASSQLGGRDTEAFF. V is TRBV5-1 and J is TRBJ1-1; a weak D match, TRBD1 (5 bases). The CDR3 has 15 amino acids. Germline V CDR1 and CDR2: SGHRS, YFSETQ. V lost 4 bases to trimming and J lost 5 bases, with 18 bases between them.

This chain's CDR3 is CASRTTGGEKLFF. The CDR3 region has the DNA TGTGCCAGCAGAACGACAGGGGGTGAAAAACTGTTTTTT. This rearrangement joins TRBV6-6 to TRBJ1-4, with TRBD1 matching 9 bases. Germline-derived CDR1 and CDR2 are MNHNY and SVGAGI (reference sequence). CDR3 length: 13 amino acids. The ends lost 6 bases at V and 7 bases at J; junction bases unmatched: 3.

V usage is TRBV7-2 and J usage is TRBJ2-7, with D perhaps TRBD2 (6 bases). Trimming removed 2 bases from V and 2 bases from J, with 16 bases in between. Germline assignment: CDR1 SGHTA and CDR2 FQGNSA. The CDR3 is 16 residues long. The chain's CDR3 is CASSLTGVGSPYEQYF. The CDR3 DNA reads TGTGCCAGCAGCTTAACGGGAGTGGGTAGTCCCTACGAGCAGTACTTC.